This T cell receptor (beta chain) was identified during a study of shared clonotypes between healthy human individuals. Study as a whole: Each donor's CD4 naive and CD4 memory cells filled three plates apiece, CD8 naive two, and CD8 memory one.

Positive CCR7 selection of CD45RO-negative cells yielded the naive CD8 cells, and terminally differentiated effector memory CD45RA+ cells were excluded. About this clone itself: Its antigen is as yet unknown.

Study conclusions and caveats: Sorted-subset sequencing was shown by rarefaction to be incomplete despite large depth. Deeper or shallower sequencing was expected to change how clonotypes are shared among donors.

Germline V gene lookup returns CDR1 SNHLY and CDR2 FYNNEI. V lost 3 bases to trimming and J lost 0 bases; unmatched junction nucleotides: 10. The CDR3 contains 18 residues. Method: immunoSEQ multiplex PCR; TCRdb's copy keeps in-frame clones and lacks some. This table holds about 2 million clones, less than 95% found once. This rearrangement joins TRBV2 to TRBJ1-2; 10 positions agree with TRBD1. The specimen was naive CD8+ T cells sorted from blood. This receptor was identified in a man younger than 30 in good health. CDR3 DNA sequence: TGTGCCAGCAGTGATGATCCCGGGACAGGGGCAGCTAACTATGGCTACACCTTC. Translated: CASSDDPGTGAANYGYTF. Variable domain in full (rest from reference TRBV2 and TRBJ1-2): EPEVTQTPSHQVTQMGQEVILRCVPISNHLYFYWYRQILGQKVEFLVSFYNNEISEKSEIFDDQFSVERPDGSNFTLKIRSTKLEDSAMYFCASSDDPGTGAANYGYTFGSGTRLTVV.